This entry lists 22 T cell receptor beta chains sequenced from one sample in a study of T cell responses to AZD1222 COVID-19 vaccine. The method was immunoSEQ multiplex PCR; TCRdb's version includes in-frame clones alone and lacks a portion of them. The sample gives around 110,000 clones, over 80% of which show up once; 5% to 7.5% is in the top ten. The specimen was peripheral blood, collected 28 days after the second AZD1222 dose. The origin of the receptors is an adult who received the AZD1222 COVID-19 vaccine.

The gene calls are TRBV6-5 and TRBJ2-5; 11 bases are shared with TRBD2. CDR1 is MNHEY and CDR2 is SVGAGI in the germline V gene. The CDR3 extends over 13 amino acids. With V trimmed by 4 bases and J by 5 bases, 0 bases remained unmatched. This CDR3 is CASSWTSGETQYF. The CDR3 nucleotides are TGTGCCAGCAGTTGGACTAGCGGGGAGACCCAGTACTTC.

The chain couples TRBV9 to TRBJ1-1; D is possibly TRBD1 (5 bases). This CDR3 spans 15 amino acids. Germline CDR1 and CDR2: SGDLS and YYNGEE. V was pared by 0 bases and J by 0 bases, with 9 bases between. DNA for the CDR3: TGTGCCAGCAGCGTAGTACCAGGGATGAACACTGAAGCTTTCTTT. It yields the protein CASSVVPGMNTEAFF.

The chain has TRBV2 and TRBJ2-3; a possible D gene is TRBD1 (5 bases). The V end was cut by 3 bases, the J end by 0 bases, with 13 bases between. This CDR3 is built from 16 residues. The germline gives CDR1 SNHLY, CDR2 FYNNEI. CDR3 amino acids: CASSDWFRASTDTQYF. The CDR3, as DNA: TGTGCCAGCAGTGATTGGTTCAGGGCTAGCACAGATACGCAGTATTTT.

This clone was recorded a few times. V gene TRBV5-8 combines with J gene TRBJ2-1, with 9 positions matching TRBD2. This CDR3 has 15 amino acids. Germline assignment: CDR1 SGHTS and CDR2 YDEGEE. V trimming: 4 bases; J trimming: 2 bases; junction bases outside the gene matches: 4. The CDR3 DNA sequence: TGTGCCAGCAGCCCGAGCGGGAGGCCCTACAATGAGCAGTTCTTC. Its translation is CASSPSGRPYNEQFF.

The chain employs TRBV5-6 and TRBJ2-3; D not certain. The CDR3 extends over 13 amino acids. Trimming stripped 1 base from V and 4 bases from J, with 7 bases between. CDR1 is SGHDT, CDR2 YYEEEE, per germline. The CDR3 here is CASSLFPPDTQYF. The CDR3, as DNA: TGTGCCAGCAGCTTGTTTCCGCCAGATACGCAGTATTTT.

The rearrangement uses TRBV5-6 and TRBJ1-6; D call uncertain. Per the germline V gene, CDR1 is SGHDT and CDR2 is YYEEEE. Trimming removed 2 bases from V and 7 bases from J, with 10 bases in between. The CDR3 is 14 residues long. This chain's CDR3 is CASSFKDLNSPLHF. The DNA of the CDR3 is TGTGCCAGCAGCTTCAAGGACCTGAATTCACCCCTCCACTTT.

J is TRBJ2-7 and V is TRBV5-5; the match to TRBD2 covers 11 bases. This CDR3 has 16 amino acids. Per the germline V gene, CDR1 is SGHKS and CDR2 is YYEKEE (reference sequence). The junction had 5 bases not matched to a gene; V was cut back by 0 bases and J by 3 bases. CDR3 nucleotide sequence: TGTGCCAGCAGCTTGGGATCCGGGACTAGCGGCTACGAGCAGTACTTC. Translating it yields CASSLGSGTSGYEQYF.

This clone was recorded once. The rearrangement uses TRBV7-8 and TRBJ1-2, with D unresolved. Germline CDR1 SGHVS, CDR2 FQNEAQ. This CDR3 is 14 amino acids long. V gave up 1 base and J gave up 1 base, with 7 bases separating them. The CDR3 sequence is CASSLGTDNYGYTF. The CDR3 DNA reads TGTGCCAGCAGCTTAGGAACAGATAACTATGGCTACACCTTC. The whole variable domain, filled in from reference TRBV7-8 and TRBJ1-2, reads GAGVSQSPRYKVAKRGQDVALRCDPISGHVSLFWYQQALGQGPEFLTYFQNEAQLDKSGLPSDRFFAERPEGSVSTLKIQRTQQEDSAVYLCASSLGTDNYGYTFGSGTRLTVV.

This chain uses TRBV28 with TRBJ2-7, with D perhaps matching TRBD2 (7 bases). The length of the CDR3 is 14 residues. The germline V gene encodes CDR1 MDHEN and CDR2 SYDVKM. The V end was cut by 2 bases, the J end by 3 bases, with 11 bases between. CDR3 residues: CASSLAGAYYEQYF. Written as DNA, the CDR3 is TGTGCCAGCAGTTTAGCGGGGGCGTACTACGAGCAGTACTTC.

The chain is built from TRBV5-1 and TRBJ2-1, with D perhaps TRBD2 (5 bases). The CDR3 spans 15 residues. Germline V CDR1 and CDR2: SGHRS, YFSETQ. V was cut by 2 bases and J by 3 bases, with 12 bases left in between. CDR3 amino acids: CASSLGSANYNEQFF. For the CDR3, the DNA is TGCGCCAGCAGCTTAGGTAGCGCCAACTACAATGAGCAGTTCTTC. The variable domain in full, with the rest retrieved from reference TRBV5-1 and TRBJ2-1, is KAGVTQTPRYLIKTRGQQVTLSCSPISGHRSVSWYQQTPGQGLQFLFEYFSETQRNKGNFPGRFSGRQFSNSRSEMNVSTLELGDSALYLCASSLGSANYNEQFFGPGTRLTVL.

The genes are TRBV9 and TRBJ2-7; a possible D gene is TRBD1 (5 bases). CDR3 length: 16 amino acids. V was cut by 3 bases and J by 5 bases, with 21 bases left in between. Germline V gene data show CDR1 as SGDLS and CDR2 as YYNGEE. The CDR3 loop reads CASSGSSGRATHEQYF. The CDR3 DNA sequence: TGTGCCAGCAGCGGAAGCAGTGGCAGGGCGACCCACGAGCAGTACTTC.

The gene calls are TRBV19 and TRBJ2-7; D is perhaps TRBD1 (5 bases). Trimming removed 4 bases from V and 3 bases from J, with 19 bases in between. This CDR3 is built from 16 residues. Looked up from germline, CDR1 is LNHDA and CDR2 is SQIVND (reference sequence). The CDR3 loop reads CASSTSNTGPYYEQYF. The CDR3 bases are TGTGCCAGTAGTACGTCGAACACAGGCCCTTACTACGAGCAGTACTTC.

The rearrangement joins TRBV28 to TRBJ2-6; 8 nucleotides line up with TRBD1. The CDR3 contains 18 residues. Germline CDR1 MDHEN, CDR2 SYDVKM. Trimming at V came to 3 bases and at J to 3 bases, leaving 10 bases not matched to a gene. The CDR3 here is CASSFRLSGGGGANVLTF. The CDR3 nucleotides read TGTGCCAGCAGTTTTCGGTTATCAGGGGGCGGTGGGGCCAACGTCCTGACTTTC.

This clone has just a few counts. This chain links TRBV29-1 with TRBJ2-3; TRBD2 agrees at 9 bases. Germline CDR1 is SQVTM and CDR2 is ANQGSEA. V was clipped by 6 bases and J by 6 bases; unmatched bases: 16. There are 16 residues in the CDR3. CDR3 in amino acids: CSVILRASGKADTQYF. The DNA of the CDR3 is TGCAGCGTCATCCTTCGGGCTAGCGGGAAGGCGGATACGCAGTATTTT.

This clone was found a few times. The chain uses TRBV10-1 and TRBJ2-2; D is unresolved. The length of the CDR3 is 13 residues. Germline values: CDR1 WNHNN, CDR2 SYGVQD (reference sequence). V was clipped by 6 bases and J by 0 bases, with 5 bases between them. Here the CDR3 reads CASRQTNTGELFF. DNA for the CDR3: TGCGCCAGCAGACAGACGAACACCGGGGAGCTGTTTTTT.

The rearrangement links TRBV13 to TRBJ2-5; D might be TRBD2 (5 bases). The germline V gene has CDR1 PRHDT and CDR2 FYEKMQ (reference sequence). Trimming pared 6 bases from V and 1 base from J, leaving 12 bases between. The length of the CDR3 is 14 residues. In DNA form, the CDR3 reads TGTGCCAGCAGGACGACGGGGTCCCAAGAGACCCAGTACTTC. It translates to CASRTTGSQETQYF. The full variable domain, completed using reference TRBV13 and TRBJ2-5, is AAGVIQSPRHLIKEKRETATLKCYPIPRHDTVYWYQQGPGQDPQFLISFYEKMQSDKGSIPDRFSAQQFSDYHSELNMSSLELGDSALYFCASRTTGSQETQYFGPGTRLLVL.

V usage is TRBV28 and J usage is TRBJ1-5; 7 bases are shared with TRBD1. The CDR3 has 15 residues. V lost 4 bases, J lost 2 bases, and 5 bases stayed unmatched. Germline CDR1 reads MDHEN; CDR2 reads SYDVKM. This CDR3 is CASSSDRVGNQPQHF. The CDR3 DNA is TGTGCCAGCAGTTCCGACAGGGTGGGCAATCAGCCCCAGCATTTT.

The gene calls are TRBV24-1 and TRBJ2-1; D unclear. The germline V gene has CDR1 KGHDR and CDR2 SFDVKD. V lost 5 bases and J 4 bases, leaving 11 bases between the germline ends. CDR3 size: 14 residues. The DNA for the CDR3 is TGTGCCACCAGTGGCCTTGGGCGTTACAATGAGCAGTTCTTC. Protein sequence: CATSGLGRYNEQFF.

The chain carries TRBV7-2 and TRBJ1-1; 7 bases are shared with TRBD1. The germline gives CDR1 SGHTA, CDR2 FQGNSA. The CDR3 covers 14 residues. V was pared by 1 base and J by 7 bases, with 6 bases of the junction left unmatched. CDR3 sequence: CASSLGLAGGEAFF. Written as DNA, the CDR3 is TGTGCCAGCAGCTTAGGGCTGGCAGGGGGTGAAGCTTTCTTT. Drawing the rest from reference TRBV7-2 and TRBJ1-1, the complete variable domain is GAGVSQSPSNKVTEKGKDVELRCDPISGHTALYWYRQSLGQGLEFLIYFQGNSAPDKSGLPSDRFSAERTGGSVSTLTIQRTQQEDSAVYLCASSLGLAGGEAFFGQGTRLTVV.

V and J are TRBV12-3 or TRBV12-4 and TRBJ1-1; D uncertain. With 5 bases removed from V and 4 bases from J, the gap between germline ends came to 11 bases. CDR3 size: 13 residues. For the CDR3, the DNA is TGTGCCAGCAGTCTCGGGTGGGGCACTGAAGCTTTCTTT. Protein product: CASSLGWGTEAFF.

The gene calls are TRBV5-5 and TRBJ1-1; 7 nucleotides align to TRBD1. J gave up 1 base and V 4 bases, and 4 bases lay outside the gene matches. Looked up from germline, CDR1 is SGHKS and CDR2 is YYEKEE (reference sequence). The CDR3 is 14 residues long. As DNA, the CDR3 is TGTGCCAGCAGCGACAGGGTGGAGAACACTGAAGCTTTCTTT. Translating gives CASSDRVENTEAFF. The full variable domain, its missing parts supplied by reference TRBV5-5 and TRBJ1-1, is DAGVTQSPTHLIKTRGQQVTLRCSPISGHKSVSWYQQVLGQGPQFIFQYYEKEERGRGNFPDRFSARQFPNYSSELNVNALLLGDSALYLCASSDRVENTEAFFGQGTRLTVV.

V is TRBV5-1 and J is TRBJ2-7; D might be TRBD2 (6 bases). Germline-derived CDR1 and CDR2 are SGHRS and YFSETQ. V gave up 4 bases and J gave up 2 bases, with 16 bases separating them. This CDR3 region has 15 residues. The CDR3 is CASSPRDSGAYEQYF. The CDR3 nucleotides read TGCGCCAGCAGCCCCCGGGACTCTGGGGCCTACGAGCAGTACTTC.